This T cell receptor beta chain was found in a study of blood T cells in healthy people across ages. On this clonotype itself: What it recognizes is unknown.

Primed by a sample-barcoded 5' primer and a J-beta primer mix, a second PCR proceeded for 7 to 11 cycles. Any given sample supplied a minimum of 2.5 million CDR3-containing paired-end reads. Via MiXCR, TCRdb re-called the 5' RACE reads, giving one row per CDR3 protein. The table has roughly 730,000 distinct CDR3 sequences, about 56% seen once. The CDR3 loop spans 12 amino acids. V was clipped by 6 bases and J by 5 bases, with 13 bases between them. Germline CDR1 and CDR2: DFQATT and SNEGSKA (reference sequence). Study observations and caveats: A strong correlation was found between TCR beta diversity and the percentage of naive T cells. Greater diversity and more naive CD4+ cells were seen in long-lived donors than in aged donors.

This receptor was obtained from a man aged 40-50 years in good health. The sequencing input was blood. The chain uses TRBV20-1 and TRBJ1-1; D unclear. This CDR3 is CSADPFRTEAFF. The CDR3 nucleotides read TGCAGTGCGGATCCATTCAGGACTGAAGCTTTCTTT.